This entry describes one T cell receptor beta chain. This entry belongs to a study of T-cell reconstitution after alpha-beta-depleted transplantation in children. Preparation of the TCRbeta library was carried out with unique molecular identifiers. TCRdb reprocessed the PCR reads via MiXCR and lists one record per CDR3 protein. The sample shows some 72,000 distinct CDR3 sequences, 6% to 8% of them seen only once. Germline lookup yields CDR1 SEHNR and CDR2 FQNEAQ (reference sequence). This CDR3 has 13 amino acids. V was pared by 4 bases and J by 3 bases, with 7 bases between. The source material was PBMCs from the stem cell graft donor, sampled from the stem cell graft. The origin of this receptor is a human donor who donated a stem cell graft to a child with acute lymphoblastic leukemia. The V call is TRBV7-9, the J call TRBJ1-3; no firm D call. The CDR3 protein is CASSSPSGNTIYF. The DNA for the CDR3 is TGTGCCAGCAGCTCTCCGAGTGGAAACACCATATATTTT.